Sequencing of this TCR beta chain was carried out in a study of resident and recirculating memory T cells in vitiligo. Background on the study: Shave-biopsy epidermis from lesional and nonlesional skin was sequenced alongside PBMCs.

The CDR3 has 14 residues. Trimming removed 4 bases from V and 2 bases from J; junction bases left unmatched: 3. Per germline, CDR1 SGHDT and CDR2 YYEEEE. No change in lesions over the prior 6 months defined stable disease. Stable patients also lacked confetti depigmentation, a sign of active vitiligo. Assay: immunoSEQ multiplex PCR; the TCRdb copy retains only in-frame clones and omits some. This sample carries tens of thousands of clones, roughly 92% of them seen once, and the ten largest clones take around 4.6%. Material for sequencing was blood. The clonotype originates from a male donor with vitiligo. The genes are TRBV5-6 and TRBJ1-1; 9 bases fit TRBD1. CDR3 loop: CASSRDRANTEAFF. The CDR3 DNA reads TGTGCCAGCAGCAGGGACAGGGCTAACACTGAAGCTTTCTTT.